Shown below are 16 T cell receptor beta chains from a single sample sequenced in a study of blood T cell repertoires in COVID-19. Only in-frame clones appear in the TCRdb table, and some are missing; sequencing was by immunoSEQ multiplex PCR. The sample contains 150,000 to 200,000 clones, approximately 95% of which appear only once. Sequenced: peripheral blood. The receptors shown here come from a woman in her fifties or sixties with COVID-19, enrolled during active disease.

The rearrangement uses TRBV6-5 and TRBJ1-1; D gene unclear. Trimming pared 0 bases from V and 1 base from J, leaving 6 bases between. CDR3 size: 14 residues. Germline V gives CDR1 MNHEY, CDR2 SVGAGI. The CDR3: CASSYSEGNTEAFF. CDR3 bases: TGTGCCAGCAGTTACTCGGAGGGGAACACTGAAGCTTTCTTT.

The rearrangement joins TRBV6-5 to TRBJ1-2; TRBD1 agrees at 8 bases. Germline-derived CDR1 and CDR2 are MNHEY and SVGAGI. CDR3 length: 15 residues. V lost 7 bases and J lost 8; bases outside the gene matches: 15. This chain's CDR3 is CASTKTGDPLKGYTF. In DNA, the CDR3 is TGTGCCAGCACCAAGACAGGGGACCCCTTGAAGGGCTACACCTTC.

The V call is TRBV29-1, the J call TRBJ1-1, with TRBD1 matching 9 bases. The CDR3 totals 15 residues. Per the germline V gene, CDR1 is SQVTM and CDR2 is ANQGSEA. V shed 3 bases, J shed 7 bases, and the junction held 12 bases outside the gene matches. CDR3 nucleotides: TGCAGCGTTGACGTCCGAGGGACAGGGAAAGTTGAAGCTTTCTTT. Translated, it gives CSVDVRGTGKVEAFF.

The rearrangement joins TRBV4-1 to TRBJ2-3, with 7 bases matching TRBD1. Trimming cost V 1 base and J 4 bases; bases outside gene matches: 8. The CDR3 covers 16 residues. Germline V gene sequence: CDR1 MGHRA, CDR2 YSYEKL. DNA for the CDR3: TGCGCCAGCAGCCAAGGACAGGGTCCACTTCCAGATACGCAGTATTTT. Translation gives CASSQGQGPLPDTQYF.

This chain uses TRBV2 with TRBJ1-2, with 8 bases lining up with TRBD1. V lost 7 bases to trimming and J lost 3 bases; unmatched junction nucleotides: 7. The CDR3 covers 14 residues. Germline values: CDR1 SNHLY, CDR2 FYNNEI. The CDR3, as DNA: TGTGCCAGCAACCTGGACAGGGTCGACTATGGCTACACCTTC. Translating gives CASNLDRVDYGYTF.

This clone appeared once. V gene TRBV30 combines with J gene TRBJ1-6; D is possibly TRBD1 (6 bases). This CDR3 contains 15 residues. Trimming took off 3 bases at V and 7 bases at J, with 16 bases between the two ends. The germline gives CDR1 GTSNPN, CDR2 SVGIG (reference sequence). The CDR3 DNA follows: TGTGCCTGGAGGACAACGGGGGGCGAGAATTCACCCCTCCACTTT. Protein product: CAWRTTGGENSPLHF. The full variable domain, with the rest looked up from reference TRBV30 and TRBJ1-6, is SQTIHQWPATLVQPVGSPLSLECTVEGTSNPNLYWYRQAAGRGLQLLFYSVGIGQISSEVPQNLSASRPQDRQFILSSKKLLLSDSGFYLCAWRTTGGENSPLHFGNGTRLTVT.

V is TRBV7-9 and J is TRBJ1-2; 9 bases agree with TRBD1. Germline values: CDR1 SEHNR, CDR2 FQNEAQ (reference sequence). This CDR3 has 16 residues. V dropped 5 bases and J dropped 1; count of bases not matched to a gene: 8. The CDR3 reads CASSVLGQGLNYGYTF. The CDR3 nucleotides are TGTGCCAGCAGCGTGTTGGGACAGGGACTTAACTATGGCTACACCTTC.

This rearrangement joins TRBV5-1 to TRBJ1-4; perhaps TRBD1 as D (5 bases). The CDR3 extends over 18 amino acids. In germline, CDR1 is SGHRS, CDR2 YFSETQ. Trimming pared 4 bases from V and 0 bases from J, leaving 19 bases between. The CDR3 DNA follows: TGCGCCAGCAGCCCCAAGGGGCCAGTTGCTGCAACTAATGAAAAACTGTTTTTT. It specifies CASSPKGPVAATNEKLFF.

The chain joins TRBV29-1 to TRBJ2-2, with D perhaps TRBD2 (6 bases). The V end was cut by 4 bases, the J end by 6 bases, with 12 bases between. The germline V gene encodes CDR1 SQVTM and CDR2 ANQGSEA. The length of the CDR3 is 13 residues. The CDR3 nucleotides read TGCAGCGTTGGGGGCGGAGGGGCCGGGGAGCTGTTTTTT. It yields the protein CSVGGGGAGELFF.

The genes are TRBV19 and TRBJ2-1, with 7 nucleotides matching TRBD1. Germline V gene sequence: CDR1 LNHDA, CDR2 SQIVND (reference sequence). The CDR3 runs to 18 residues. V was pared by 7 bases and J by 5 bases, with 20 bases of the junction left unmatched. The CDR3 nucleotides read TGTGCCAGTAACCCGCTAAGGGACAGATTTTACTTACACAATGAGCAGTTCTTC. It yields the protein CASNPLRDRFYLHNEQFF.

Here the CDR3 reads CASGLVRGWRDGYTF. The CDR3 DNA reads as TGTGCTAGTGGTTTGGTAAGAGGGTGGCGGGATGGCTACACCTTC. The chain recombines TRBV12-5 with TRBJ1-2; D is undetermined. V lost 0 bases, J lost 6 bases, and 14 bases lay in between. This CDR3 is 15 amino acids long. Germline V gives CDR1 LGHNT, CDR2 FRNRAP.

This chain connects TRBV30 to TRBJ2-7, with D possibly being TRBD1 (6 bases). Trimming cost V 0 bases and J 6 bases, with 12 bases left between them. Germline V gene sequence: CDR1 GTSNPN, CDR2 SVGIG (reference sequence). The length of the CDR3 is 13 residues. The CDR3 nucleotides read TGTGCCTGGAGTGTACGTTCACAGGGCGAGCAGTACTTC. It translates to CAWSVRSQGEQYF.

In DNA form, the CDR3 reads TGTGCCAGTAGGAAGGCAGGGCACCCATATACGCAGTATTTT. Its translation is CASRKAGHPYTQYF. This rearrangement joins TRBV19 to TRBJ2-3; D is perhaps TRBD1 (5 bases). From germline, CDR1 is LNHDA and CDR2 SQIVND (reference sequence). This CDR3 is built from 14 residues. The germline V and J ends were trimmed by 6 bases and 7 bases, with 17 bases remaining between them.

V usage is TRBV2 and J usage is TRBJ2-4, with 8 bases identical to TRBD1. The CDR3 covers 14 residues. J gave up 8 bases and V 11 bases, and 14 bases lay outside the gene matches. The germline V gene has CDR1 SNHLY and CDR2 FYNNEI. This CDR3 reads CAAGGRGRGDIQYF. The CDR3 bases are TGTGCCGCCGGTGGCAGGGGGCGCGGAGACATTCAGTACTTC.

The chain uses TRBV19 and TRBJ1-2; the D is unclear. There are 17 residues in the CDR3. V lost 7 bases and J 5 bases, leaving 26 bases between the germline ends. Per germline, CDR1 LNHDA and CDR2 SQIVND (reference sequence). This CDR3 is CASTYPRRAESQYGYTF. The CDR3 nucleotides are TGTGCCAGTACCTACCCCCGGAGGGCAGAGTCTCAGTATGGCTACACCTTC.

V and J are TRBV6-1 and TRBJ2-7, with D possibly being TRBD1 (5 bases). The CDR3 extends over 14 amino acids. The V end was cut by 3 bases, the J end by 3 bases, with 12 bases between. Germline V gives CDR1 MNHNS, CDR2 SASEGT. In DNA, the CDR3 is TGTGCCAGCAGTGAGTCAGGGCGAGACTACGAGCAGTACTTC. Amino acids: CASSESGRDYEQYF.